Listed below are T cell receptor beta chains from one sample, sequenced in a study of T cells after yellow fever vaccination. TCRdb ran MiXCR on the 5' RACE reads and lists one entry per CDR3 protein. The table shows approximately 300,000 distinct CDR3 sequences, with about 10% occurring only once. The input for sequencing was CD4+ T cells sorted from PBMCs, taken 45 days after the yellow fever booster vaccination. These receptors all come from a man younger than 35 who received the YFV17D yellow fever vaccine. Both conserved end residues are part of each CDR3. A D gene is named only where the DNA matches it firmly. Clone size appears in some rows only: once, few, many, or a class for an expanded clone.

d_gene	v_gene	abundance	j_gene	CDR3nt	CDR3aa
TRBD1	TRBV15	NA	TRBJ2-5	TGTGCCACCAGCAGTGGGACAGGGGTGGAGACCCAGTACTTC	CATSSGTGVETQYF
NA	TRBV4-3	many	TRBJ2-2	TGCGCCAGCAGCCAAGTTAGTGGGCAGGCAGAGCTGTTTTTT	CASSQVSGQAELFF
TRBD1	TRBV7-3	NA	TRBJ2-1	TGTGCCAGCAGCCCTAGACAGGGGCATAGGAATGAGCAGTTCTTC	CASSPRQGHRNEQFF
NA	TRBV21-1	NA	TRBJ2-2	TGTGCCAGCAGCAAACGAGGTTCTGGGACAAACAACACCGGGGAGCTGTTTTTT	CASSKRGSGTNNTGELFF
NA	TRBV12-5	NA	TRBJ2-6	TGTGCTAGTGGTCCGAGGGGGGAAACCTTCTCTGGGGCCAACGTCCTGACTTTC	CASGPRGETFSGANVLTF
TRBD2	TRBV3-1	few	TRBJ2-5	TGTGCCAGCAGCCAAGAGGGACTAGCGGAGTGGGAGACCCAGTACTTC	CASSQEGLAEWETQYF
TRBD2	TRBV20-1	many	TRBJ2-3	TGCAGTGCTAGAGCGGGGGGGAGGGCAGATACGCAGTATTTT	CSARAGGRADTQYF
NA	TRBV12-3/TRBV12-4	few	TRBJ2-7	TGTGCCAGCAGTCTCCGGGCCTACGAGCAGTACTTC	CASSLRAYEQYF
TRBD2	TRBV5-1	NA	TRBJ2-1	TGCGCCAGCAGCTACGGACTAGGGCAGACATCCTACGATGAGCAGTTCTTC	CASSYGLGQTSYDEQFF
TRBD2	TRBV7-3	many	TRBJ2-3	TGTGCCAGCAGCTTAAGGGAGGGGGATACGCAGTATTTT	CASSLREGDTQYF
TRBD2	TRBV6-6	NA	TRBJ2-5	TGTGCCAGCAGTTACAAAGCGGGGGCCCGACAAGAGACCCAGTACTTC	CASSYKAGARQETQYF
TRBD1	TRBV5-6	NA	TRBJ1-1	TGTGCCAGCTTCCGGACAGGGAACACTGAAGCTTTCTTT	CASFRTGNTEAFF
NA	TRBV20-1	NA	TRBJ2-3	TGCAGTTTGGGGGCGCCGGGCACAGATACGCAGTATTTT	CSLGAPGTDTQYF
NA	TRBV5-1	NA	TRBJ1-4	TGCGCCAGCAGCTTGTGGCCGGGCACGACAGAAAAACTGTTTTTT	CASSLWPGTTEKLFF
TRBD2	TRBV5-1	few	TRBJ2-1	TGCGCCAGCAGCTTGGCCTTGACTAGCGGGGGGGGCGATGAGCAGTTCTTC	CASSLALTSGGGDEQFF
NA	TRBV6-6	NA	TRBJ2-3	TGTGCCAGCAGTCCGGACGGCCGACGCACAGATACGCAGTATTTT	CASSPDGRRTDTQYF
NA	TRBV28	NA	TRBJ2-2	TGTGCCACCCAGTTTAGGGCGAGGGGTCGCGGGGAGCTGTTTTTT	CATQFRARGRGELFF
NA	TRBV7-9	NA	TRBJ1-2	TGTGCCAGCAGCTTACTAGGGGGAGGCTATGGCTACACCTTC	CASSLLGGGYGYTF
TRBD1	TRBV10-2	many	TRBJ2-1	TGCGCCAGCAGTGTACAGGGGACCAATGAGCAGTTCTTC	CASSVQGTNEQFF
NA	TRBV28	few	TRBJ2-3	TGTGCCAGCACCCTCTCCAGGGCGAGTCTAACAGATACGCAGTATTTT	CASTLSRASLTDTQYF
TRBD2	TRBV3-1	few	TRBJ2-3	TGTGCCAGCAGCCCCCAGACTAGCTTCTCTAGCACAGATACGCAGTATTTT	CASSPQTSFSSTDTQYF
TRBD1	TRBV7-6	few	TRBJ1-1	TGTGCCAGCAGCGGACAGGCGAACACTGAAGCTTTCTTT	CASSGQANTEAFF
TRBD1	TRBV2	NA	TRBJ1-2	TGTGCCAGCGGACCCTTGACAGGGGGTAGCGGCTACACCTTC	CASGPLTGGSGYTF
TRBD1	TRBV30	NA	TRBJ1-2	TGTGCCTGTGAGGCAGGGGGTCCCTATGGCTACACCTTC	CACEAGGPYGYTF
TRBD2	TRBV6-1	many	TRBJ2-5	TGTGCCAGCAGGGTTCAACTAGCGTTATTAGAGACCCAGTACTTC	CASRVQLALLETQYF
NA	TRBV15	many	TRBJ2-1	TGTGCCACCAGCAGGGTAGGGGGGCGGTTTACCTACAATGAGCAGTTCTTC	CATSRVGGRFTYNEQFF
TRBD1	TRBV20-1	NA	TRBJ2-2	TGCAGTGCTAGAGACTTAGGACAGGGCGCTCCCACCGGGGAGCTGTTTTTT	CSARDLGQGAPTGELFF
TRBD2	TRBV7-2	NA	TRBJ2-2	TGTGCCAGCAGCTGGGGGGGGAGCGGGGAGCTGTTTTTT	CASSWGGSGELFF
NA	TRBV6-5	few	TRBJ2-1	TGTGCCAGCAGAAGGACAAATTACAATGAGCAGTTCTTC	CASRRTNYNEQFF
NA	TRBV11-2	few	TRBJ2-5	TGTGCCAGCAGCCCCCCCTGGGAGACCCAGTACTTC	CASSPPWETQYF
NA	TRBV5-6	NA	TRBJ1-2	TGTGCCAGCACACAAACTACAGTAACCTATGGCTACACCTTC	CASTQTTVTYGYTF
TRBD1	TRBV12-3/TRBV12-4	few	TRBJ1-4	TGTGCCAGCAGTCCGCAACAGGGGCGGAATGAGAAACTGTTTTTT	CASSPQQGRNEKLFF
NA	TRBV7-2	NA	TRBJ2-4	TGTGCCAGCAGCCCCAACCCTGCCAAAAACATTCAGTACTTC	CASSPNPAKNIQYF
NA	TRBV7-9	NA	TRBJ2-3	TGTGCCAGCAGCTTCGTGTTGGATACGCAGTATTTT	CASSFVLDTQYF
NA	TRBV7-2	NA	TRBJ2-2	TGTGCCAGCAGCTTAGGGGAATTAGGGGAGCTGTTTTTT	CASSLGELGELFF
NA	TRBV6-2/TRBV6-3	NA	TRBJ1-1	TGTGCCAGCAGTTACGCGGGGCCAGCTTTCTTT	CASSYAGPAFF
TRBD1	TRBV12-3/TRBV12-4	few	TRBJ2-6	TGTGCCAGCTGCTCCGGACAGGGGGTCTCTGGGGCCAACGTCCTGACTTTC	CASCSGQGVSGANVLTF
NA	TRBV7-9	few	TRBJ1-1	TGTGCCAGCAGCTTAGTGGGAGAGGGCACTGAAGCTTTCTTT	CASSLVGEGTEAFF
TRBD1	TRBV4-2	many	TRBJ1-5	TGTGCCAGCAGCCAAGAGGGACAGGGGTATAGCAATCAGCCCCAGCATTTT	CASSQEGQGYSNQPQHF
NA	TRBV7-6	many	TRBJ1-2	TGTGCCAGCAGCTTAGCTGGGGGGGACGGCTACACCTTC	CASSLAGGDGYTF
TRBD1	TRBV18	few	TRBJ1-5	TGTGCCAGCTCACCGGACAGGGGGAAGAATCAGCCCCAGCATTTT	CASSPDRGKNQPQHF
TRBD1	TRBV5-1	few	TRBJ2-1	TGCGCCAGCAGCTTCGAGGGACAGGGCCTCAATGAGCAGTTCTTC	CASSFEGQGLNEQFF
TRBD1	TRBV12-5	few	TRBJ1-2	TGTGCTAGTGGTCCGCCAAATACCTGGGACAGCCTTTTGTCCTATGGCTACACCTTC	CASGPPNTWDSLLSYGYTF
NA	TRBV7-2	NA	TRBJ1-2	TGTGCCAGCAGCCTGATGATGGGCTACACCTTC	CASSLMMGYTF
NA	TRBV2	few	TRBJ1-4	TGTGCCAGCAGTGAAGGACGGTACGAAAAACTGTTTTTT	CASSEGRYEKLFF
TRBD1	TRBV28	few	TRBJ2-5	TGTGCCACCAGGGGGCCGATTCAAGAGACCCAGTACTTC	CATRGPIQETQYF
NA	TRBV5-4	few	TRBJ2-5	TGTGCCAGCAGATACGGACAGCAAGAGACCCAGTACTTC	CASRYGQQETQYF
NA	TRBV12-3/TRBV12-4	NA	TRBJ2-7	TGTGCCAGCAGTAGACGGGGCAGGGGATCCTACGAGCAGTACTTC	CASSRRGRGSYEQYF
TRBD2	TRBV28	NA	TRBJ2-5	TGTGCCGTAACGAGGTCCGGGGGGGAGACCCAGTACTTC	CAVTRSGGETQYF
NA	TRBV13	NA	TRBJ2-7	TGTGCCAGCAGCCTATGCCCCCCGGGGAGGAACTTC	CASSLCPPGRNF
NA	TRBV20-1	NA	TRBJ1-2	TGCAGTGCTAGAGATATCGGACTTGGCTATGGCTACACCTTC	CSARDIGLGYGYTF
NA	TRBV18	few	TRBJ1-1	TGTGCCAGCTCACCACCCAGGACATACATGAACACTGAAGCTTTCTTT	CASSPPRTYMNTEAFF
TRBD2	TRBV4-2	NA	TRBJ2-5	TGTGCCAGCAGCCCGGGGACTAGCCCCCACCAAGAGACCCAGTACTTC	CASSPGTSPHQETQYF
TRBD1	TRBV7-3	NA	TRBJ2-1	TGTGCCAGCAGCCCCACCGGGACAGGGCCCAATGAGCAGTTCTTC	CASSPTGTGPNEQFF
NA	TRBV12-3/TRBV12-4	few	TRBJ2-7	TGTGCCAGCAGGTACGGGACTTCCCGTGGCGAGCAGTACTTC	CASRYGTSRGEQYF